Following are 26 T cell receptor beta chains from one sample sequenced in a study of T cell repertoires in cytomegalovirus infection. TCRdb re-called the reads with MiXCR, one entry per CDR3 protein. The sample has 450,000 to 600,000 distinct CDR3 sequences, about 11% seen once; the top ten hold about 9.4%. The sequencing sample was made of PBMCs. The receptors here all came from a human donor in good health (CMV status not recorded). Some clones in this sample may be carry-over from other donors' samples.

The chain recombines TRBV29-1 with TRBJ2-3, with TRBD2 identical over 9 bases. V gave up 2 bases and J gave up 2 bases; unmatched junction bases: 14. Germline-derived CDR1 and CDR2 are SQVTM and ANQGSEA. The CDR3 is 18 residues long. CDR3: CSVEHHEASGRTTDTQYF. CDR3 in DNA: TGCAGCGTTGAACACCACGAAGCGAGCGGGAGGACCACAGATACGCAGTATTTT.

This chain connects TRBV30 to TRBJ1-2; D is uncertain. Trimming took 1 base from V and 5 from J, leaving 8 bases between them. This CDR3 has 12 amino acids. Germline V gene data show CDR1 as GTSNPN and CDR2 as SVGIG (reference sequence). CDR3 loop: CAWSGLGYGYTF. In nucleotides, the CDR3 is TGTGCCTGGAGTGGCCTTGGGTATGGCTACACCTTC.

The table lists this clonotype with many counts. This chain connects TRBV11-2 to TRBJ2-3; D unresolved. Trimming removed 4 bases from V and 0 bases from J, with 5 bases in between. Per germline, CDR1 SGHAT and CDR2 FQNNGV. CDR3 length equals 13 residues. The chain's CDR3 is CASSWLSTDTQYF. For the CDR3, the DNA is TGTGCCAGCAGCTGGTTAAGCACAGATACGCAGTATTTT.

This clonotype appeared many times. The CDR3 reads CASSLTERVKNIQYF. The CDR3 DNA sequence: TGTGCCAGCAGTCTTACTGAGCGCGTCAAAAACATTCAGTACTTC. The gene calls are TRBV28 and TRBJ2-4; D unresolved. The CDR3 is 15 amino acids. Between the trimmed V and J ends, which lost 5 bases and 3 bases, there was a span of 14 bases. Germline assignment: CDR1 MDHEN and CDR2 SYDVKM.

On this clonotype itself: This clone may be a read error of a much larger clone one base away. The CDR3 DNA follows: TGTGCCAGCAGCATAAACCGTCGGGAGGCGCAGTTCTTC. Translating it yields CASSINRREAQFF. The J gene is TRBJ2-1, the V gene TRBV7-3; TRBD2 matches at 7 bases. Unmatched junction bases numbered 10, after V lost 5 bases and J lost 12 bases. The CDR3 loop spans 13 amino acids. Germline V gene lookup returns CDR1 SGHTA and CDR2 FQGTGA.

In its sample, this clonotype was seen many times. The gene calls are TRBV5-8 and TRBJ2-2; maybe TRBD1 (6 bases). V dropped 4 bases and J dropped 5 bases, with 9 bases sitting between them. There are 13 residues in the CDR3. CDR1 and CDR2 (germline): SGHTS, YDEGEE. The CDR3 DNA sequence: TGTGCCAGCAGCCGGACAGCAACCGGGGAGCTGTTTTTT. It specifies CASSRTATGELFF.

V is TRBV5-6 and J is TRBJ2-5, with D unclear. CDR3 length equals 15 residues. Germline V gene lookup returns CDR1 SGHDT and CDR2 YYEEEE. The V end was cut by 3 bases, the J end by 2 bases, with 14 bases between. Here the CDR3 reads CASSSHDWYQETQYF. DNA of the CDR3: TGTGCCAGCAGCTCCCACGACTGGTATCAAGAGACCCAGTACTTC. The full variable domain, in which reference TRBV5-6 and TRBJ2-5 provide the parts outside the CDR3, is DAGVTQSPTHLIKTRGQQVTLRCSPKSGHDTVSWYQQALGQGPQFIFQYYEEEERQRGNFPDRFSGHQFPNYSSELNVNALLLGDSALYLCASSSHDWYQETQYFGPGTRLLVL.

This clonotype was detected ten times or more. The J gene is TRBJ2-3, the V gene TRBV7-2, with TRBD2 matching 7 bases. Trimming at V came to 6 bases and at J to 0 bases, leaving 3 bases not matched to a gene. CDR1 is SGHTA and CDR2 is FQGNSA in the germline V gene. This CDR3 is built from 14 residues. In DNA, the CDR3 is TGTGCCAGCAGTGGGGGGGGAAGCACAGATACGCAGTATTTT. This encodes CASSGGGSTDTQYF.

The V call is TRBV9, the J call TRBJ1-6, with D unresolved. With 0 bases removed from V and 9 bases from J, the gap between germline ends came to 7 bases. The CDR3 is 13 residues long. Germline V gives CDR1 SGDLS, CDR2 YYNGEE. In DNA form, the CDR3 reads TGTGCCAGCAGCGTAGCCTTAATTTCACCCCTCCACTTT. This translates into CASSVALISPLHF. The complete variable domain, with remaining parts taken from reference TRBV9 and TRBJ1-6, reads DSGVTQTPKHLITATGQRVTLRCSPRSGDLSVYWYQQSLDQGLQFLIQYYNGEERAKGNILERFSAQQFPDLHSELNLSSLELGDSALYFCASSVALISPLHFGNGTRLTVT.

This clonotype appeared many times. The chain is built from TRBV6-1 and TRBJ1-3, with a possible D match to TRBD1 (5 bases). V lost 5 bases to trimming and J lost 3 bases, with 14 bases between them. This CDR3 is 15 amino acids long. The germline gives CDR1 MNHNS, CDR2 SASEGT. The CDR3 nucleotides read TGTGCCAGCAGTCAGAAAGGCAGGGTTGGAAACACCATATATTTT. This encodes CASSQKGRVGNTIYF.

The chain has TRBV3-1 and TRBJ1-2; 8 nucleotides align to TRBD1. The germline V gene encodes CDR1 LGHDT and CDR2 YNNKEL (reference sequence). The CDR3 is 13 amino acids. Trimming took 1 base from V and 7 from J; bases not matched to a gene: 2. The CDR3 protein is CASSQGTGFGYTF. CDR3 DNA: TGTGCCAGCAGCCAAGGGACAGGGTTTGGCTACACCTTC.

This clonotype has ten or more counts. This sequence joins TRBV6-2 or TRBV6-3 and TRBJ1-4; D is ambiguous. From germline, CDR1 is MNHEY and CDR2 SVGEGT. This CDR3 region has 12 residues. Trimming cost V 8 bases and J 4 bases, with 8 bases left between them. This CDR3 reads CASGQSNEKLFF. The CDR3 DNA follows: TGTGCCAGCGGGCAGAGTAATGAAAAACTGTTTTTT.

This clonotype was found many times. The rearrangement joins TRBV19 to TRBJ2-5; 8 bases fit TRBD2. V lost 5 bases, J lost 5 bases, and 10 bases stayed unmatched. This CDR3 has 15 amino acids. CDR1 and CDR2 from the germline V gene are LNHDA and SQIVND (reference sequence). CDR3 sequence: CASSPYKSGSETQYF. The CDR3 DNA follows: TGTGCCAGTAGTCCCTACAAAAGCGGGAGCGAGACCCAGTACTTC. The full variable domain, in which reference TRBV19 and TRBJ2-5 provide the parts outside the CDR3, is DGGITQSPKYLFRKEGQNVTLSCEQNLNHDAMYWYRQDPGQGLRLIYYSQIVNDFQKGDIAEGYSVSREKKESFPLTVTSAQKNPTAFYLCASSPYKSGSETQYFGPGTRLLVL.

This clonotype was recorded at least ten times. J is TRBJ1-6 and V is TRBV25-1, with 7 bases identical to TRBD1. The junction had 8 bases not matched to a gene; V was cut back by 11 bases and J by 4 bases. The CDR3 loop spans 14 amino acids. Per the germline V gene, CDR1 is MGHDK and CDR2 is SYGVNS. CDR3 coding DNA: TGTGCCTCCGAGGGGGGACAGTATAATTCACCCCTCCACTTT. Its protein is CASEGGQYNSPLHF.

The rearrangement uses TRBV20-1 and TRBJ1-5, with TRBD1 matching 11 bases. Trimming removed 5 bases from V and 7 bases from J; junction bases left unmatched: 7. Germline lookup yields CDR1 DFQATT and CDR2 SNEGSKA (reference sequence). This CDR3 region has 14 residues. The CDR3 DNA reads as TGCAGTGCTGGACAGGGGGCGTATGGGCAGCCCCAGCATTTT. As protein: CSAGQGAYGQPQHF.

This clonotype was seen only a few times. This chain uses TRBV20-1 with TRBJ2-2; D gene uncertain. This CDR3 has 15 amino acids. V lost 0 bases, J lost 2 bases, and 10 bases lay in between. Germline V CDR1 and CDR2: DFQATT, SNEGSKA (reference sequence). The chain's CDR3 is CSARDKRLNTGELFF. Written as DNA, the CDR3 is TGCAGTGCTAGAGACAAGAGGCTAAACACCGGGGAGCTGTTTTTT.

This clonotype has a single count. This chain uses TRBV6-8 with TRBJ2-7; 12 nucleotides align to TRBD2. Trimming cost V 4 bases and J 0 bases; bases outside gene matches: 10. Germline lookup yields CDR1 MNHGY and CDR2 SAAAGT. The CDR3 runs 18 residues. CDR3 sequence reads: CASSSWTSGALSSYEQYF. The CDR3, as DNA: TGTGCCAGCAGTTCCTGGACTAGCGGGGCCCTCAGCTCCTACGAGCAGTACTTC.

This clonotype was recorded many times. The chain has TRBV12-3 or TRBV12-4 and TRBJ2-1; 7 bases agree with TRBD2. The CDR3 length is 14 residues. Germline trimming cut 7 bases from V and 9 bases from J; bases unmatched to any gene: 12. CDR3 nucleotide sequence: TGTGCCAGCACAACCTGGCGGGAGCAGGCTGAGCAGTTCTTC. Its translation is CASTTWREQAEQFF.

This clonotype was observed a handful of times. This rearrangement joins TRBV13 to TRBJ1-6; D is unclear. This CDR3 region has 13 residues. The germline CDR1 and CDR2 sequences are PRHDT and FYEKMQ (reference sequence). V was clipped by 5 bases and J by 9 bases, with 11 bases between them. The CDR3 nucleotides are TGTGCCAGCAGCCCGGGTGGGGTTTCACCCCTCCACTTT. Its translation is CASSPGGVSPLHF.

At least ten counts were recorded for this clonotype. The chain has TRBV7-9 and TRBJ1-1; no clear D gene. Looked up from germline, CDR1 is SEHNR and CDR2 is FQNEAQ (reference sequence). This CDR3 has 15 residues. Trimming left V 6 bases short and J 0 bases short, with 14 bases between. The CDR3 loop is CASSSWTNMNTEAFF. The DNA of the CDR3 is TGTGCCAGCAGTTCCTGGACCAACATGAACACTGAAGCTTTCTTT. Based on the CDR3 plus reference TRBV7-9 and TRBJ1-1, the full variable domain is DTGVSQNPRHKITKRGQNVTFRCDPISEHNRLYWYRQTLGQGPEFLTYFQNEAQLEKSRLLSDRFSAERPKGSFSTLEIQRTEQGDSAMYLCASSSWTNMNTEAFFGQGTRLTVV.

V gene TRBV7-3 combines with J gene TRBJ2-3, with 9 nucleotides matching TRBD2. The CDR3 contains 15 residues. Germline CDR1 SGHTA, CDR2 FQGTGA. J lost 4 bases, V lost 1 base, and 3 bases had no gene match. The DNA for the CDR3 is TGTGCCAGCAGCTTAAGCGGGGGGGCCGCAGATACGCAGTATTTT. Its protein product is CASSLSGGAADTQYF.

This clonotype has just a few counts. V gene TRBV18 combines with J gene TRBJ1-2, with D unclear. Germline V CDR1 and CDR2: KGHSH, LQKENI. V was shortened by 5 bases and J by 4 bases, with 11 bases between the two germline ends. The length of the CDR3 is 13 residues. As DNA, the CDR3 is TGTGCCAGCTCAGAGATACCCCCCTATGGCTACACCTTC. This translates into CASSEIPPYGYTF.

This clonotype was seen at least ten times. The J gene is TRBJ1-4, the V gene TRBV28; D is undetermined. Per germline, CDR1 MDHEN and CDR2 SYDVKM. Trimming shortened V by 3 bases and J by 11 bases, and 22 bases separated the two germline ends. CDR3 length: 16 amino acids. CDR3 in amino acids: CASSFPPEGDRGKLFF. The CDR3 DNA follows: TGTGCCAGCAGTTTCCCCCCGGAAGGAGATCGAGGGAAACTGTTTTTT.

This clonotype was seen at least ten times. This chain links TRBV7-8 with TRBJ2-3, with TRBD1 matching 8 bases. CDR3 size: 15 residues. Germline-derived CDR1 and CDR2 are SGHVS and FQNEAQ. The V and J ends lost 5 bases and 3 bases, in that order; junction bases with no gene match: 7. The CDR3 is CASSPGQGGTDTQYF. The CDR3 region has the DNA TGTGCCAGCAGCCCTGGACAGGGAGGTACAGATACGCAGTATTTT.

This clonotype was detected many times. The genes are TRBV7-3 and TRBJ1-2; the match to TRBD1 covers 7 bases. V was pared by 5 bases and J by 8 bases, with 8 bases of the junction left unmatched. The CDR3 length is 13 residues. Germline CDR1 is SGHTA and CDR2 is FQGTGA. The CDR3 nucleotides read TGTGCCAGCAGCCCCCAGGGGGGGGACGGCTACACCTTC. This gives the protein CASSPQGGDGYTF.

The DNA of the CDR3 is TGTGCCACCTCCCCCTTCTCGGGGGACATTCAGTACTTC. Its translation is CATSPFSGDIQYF. This chain joins TRBV15 and TRBJ2-4; a weak D match, TRBD2 (6 bases). With 8 bases removed from V and 8 bases from J, the gap between germline ends came to 16 bases. Germline CDR1 LNHNV, CDR2 YYDKDF (reference sequence). This CDR3 spans 13 amino acids.